The 9 T cell receptor beta chains presented below share a single source sample, sequenced in a study of blood T cell repertoires in COVID-19. TCRdb keeps only in-frame clones here, not all; method: immunoSEQ multiplex PCR. The data show approximately 250,000 clones, roughly 85% seen once. Sequencing was performed on peripheral blood. The receptor set was obtained from a man between 45 and 60 years old with COVID-19, enrolled during active disease.

The genes are TRBV30 and TRBJ1-2; 10 bases agree with TRBD1. Trimming at V came to 5 bases and at J to 6 bases, leaving 3 bases not matched to a gene. The CDR3 covers 12 residues. Per the germline V gene, CDR1 is GTSNPN and CDR2 is SVGIG (reference sequence). CDR3 sequence (DNA): TGTGCCTGGTGGGACAGGGGAAATGGCTACACCTTC. It encodes CAWWDRGNGYTF.

This clone was found a few times. This sequence joins TRBV6-5 and TRBJ1-2; tentatively, D is TRBD1 (6 bases). V shed 6 bases and J shed 7 bases, with 12 bases lying between them. Germline V CDR1 and CDR2: MNHEY, SVGAGI. The CDR3 is made up of 12 amino acids. CDR3 residues: CASRAGAGGYTF. The CDR3 region has the DNA TGTGCCAGCAGGGCAGGGGCGGGTGGCTACACCTTC.

The J gene is TRBJ2-7, the V gene TRBV5-1, with 7 bases aligning to TRBD2. The V and J ends lost 0 bases and 2 bases, in that order; junction bases with no gene match: 5. CDR3 length equals 15 residues. CDR1 and CDR2 (germline): SGHRS, YFSETQ. This CDR3 is CASSLDTGGTYEQYF. DNA for the CDR3: TGCGCCAGCAGCTTGGATACGGGGGGAACCTACGAGCAGTACTTC.

The chain joins TRBV24-1 to TRBJ1-2; 9 nucleotides match TRBD1. With 2 bases clipped from V and 4 bases from J, the junction kept 7 bases outside the gene matches. Germline values: CDR1 KGHDR, CDR2 SFDVKD. The CDR3 covers 16 residues. In nucleotides, the CDR3 is TGTGCCACCAGTGATTCGCGGACAGGGGAACTCTATGGCTACACCTTC. It translates to CATSDSRTGELYGYTF.

V gene TRBV9 combines with J gene TRBJ2-3; 12 nucleotides agree with TRBD2. The CDR3 contains 14 residues. Germline loops: CDR1 SGDLS, CDR2 YYNGEE. DNA for the CDR3: TGTGCTAATCGGACTAGCGGGGATCTGGATACGCAGTATTTT. Encoded protein: CANRTSGDLDTQYF.

The chain combines TRBV7-9 with TRBJ2-3, with a tentative D call TRBD1 (6 bases). CDR1 and CDR2 (germline): SEHNR, FQNEAQ (reference sequence). V lost 5 bases, J lost 0 bases, and 12 bases lay in between. There are 15 residues in the CDR3. The CDR3 region has the DNA TGTGCCAGCAGCCCCCGGGACACTAGCACAGATACGCAGTATTTT. Translated, it gives CASSPRDTSTDTQYF.

The chain has TRBV2 and TRBJ2-5, with TRBD1 as a possible D gene (5 bases). Germline V gene lookup returns CDR1 SNHLY and CDR2 FYNNEI. Trimming stripped 8 bases from V and 4 bases from J, with 11 bases between. The CDR3 sequence is 12 residues long. The CDR3 DNA follows: TGTGCCAGCGGCAGGGTTCCAGAGACCCAGTACTTC. As protein: CASGRVPETQYF.

The chain combines TRBV11-2 with TRBJ1-2, with 9 bases lining up with TRBD1. The CDR3 contains 15 residues. With 3 bases clipped from V and 6 bases from J, the junction kept 8 bases outside the gene matches. Germline assignment: CDR1 SGHAT and CDR2 FQNNGV. The CDR3 here is CASSFRDRERNGYTF. The DNA for the CDR3 is TGTGCCAGCAGCTTCCGGGACAGGGAACGGAATGGCTACACCTTC.

The V call is TRBV7-9, the J call TRBJ1-2; D unresolved. Looked up from germline, CDR1 is SEHNR and CDR2 is FQNEAQ (reference sequence). Trimming pared 3 bases from V and 1 base from J, leaving 12 bases between. This CDR3 region has 15 residues. The CDR3 region is CASSLSTGFNYGYTF. In DNA form, the CDR3 reads TGTGCCAGCAGCTTGTCGACTGGATTTAACTATGGCTACACCTTC.